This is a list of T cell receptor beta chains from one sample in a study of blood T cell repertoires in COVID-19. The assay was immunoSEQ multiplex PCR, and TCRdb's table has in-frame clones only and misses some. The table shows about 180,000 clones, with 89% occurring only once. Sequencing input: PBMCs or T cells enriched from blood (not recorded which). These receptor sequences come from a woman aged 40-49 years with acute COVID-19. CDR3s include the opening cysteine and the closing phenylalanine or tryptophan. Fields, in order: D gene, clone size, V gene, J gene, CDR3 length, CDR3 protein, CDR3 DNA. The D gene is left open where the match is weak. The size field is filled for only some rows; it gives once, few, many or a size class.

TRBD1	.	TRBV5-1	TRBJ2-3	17	CASSYYFGQGATDTQYF	TGCGCCAGCAGCTATTACTTCGGACAGGGGGCGACAGATACGCAGTATTTT
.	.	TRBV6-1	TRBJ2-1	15	CASSEPWSSYNEQFF	TGTGCCAGCAGTGAGCCGTGGAGCTCCTACAATGAGCAGTTCTTC
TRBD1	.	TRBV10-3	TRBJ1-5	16	CASSGTGGLGNQPQHF	TGTGCCAGCTCCGGGACAGGGGGTCTCGGCAATCAGCCCCAGCATTTT
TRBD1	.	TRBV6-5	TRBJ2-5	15	CASSSGTGVIETQYF	TGTGCCAGCAGCTCCGGGACAGGGGTTATCGAGACCCAGTACTTC
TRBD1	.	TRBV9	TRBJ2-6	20	CASSPIHGDRVSPGANVLTF	TGTGCCAGCAGCCCCATCCATGGGGACAGGGTCTCCCCTGGGGCCAACGTCCTGACTTTC
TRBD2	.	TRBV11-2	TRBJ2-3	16	CASRQFRGGSTDTQYF	TGTGCCAGCAGGCAGTTCCGGGGGGGAAGCACAGATACGCAGTATTTT
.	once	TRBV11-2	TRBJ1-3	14	CASSSRGGGNTIYF	TGTGCCAGCAGCAGCAGGGGAGGGGGAAACACCATATATTTT
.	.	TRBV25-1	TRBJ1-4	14	CASSGGARGEKLFF	TGTGCCAGCAGTGGCGGTGCCAGGGGTGAAAAACTGTTTTTT
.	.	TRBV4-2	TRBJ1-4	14	CASSQVQENEKLFF	TGTGCCAGCAGCCAAGTACAGGAAAATGAAAAACTGTTTTTT
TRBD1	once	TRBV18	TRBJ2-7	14	CASSPPDRGSEQYF	TGTGCCAGCTCACCACCGGACAGGGGATCCGAGCAGTACTTC
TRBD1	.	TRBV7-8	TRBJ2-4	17	CASSPRGTELAKNIQYF	TGTGCCAGCAGCCCTAGGGGGACAGAACTAGCCAAAAACATTCAGTACTTC
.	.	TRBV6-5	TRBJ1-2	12	CASSLNNYGYTF	TGTGCCAGCAGTTTAAATAACTATGGCTACACCTTC
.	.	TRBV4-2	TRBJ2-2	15	CASSPGGANTGELFF	TGTGCCAGCAGCCCTGGAGGGGCGAACACCGGGGAGCTGTTTTTT
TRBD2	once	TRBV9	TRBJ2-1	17	CASSSLSSGGEGNEQFF	TGTGCCAGCAGCTCACTGAGTAGCGGGGGAGAAGGGAATGAGCAGTTCTTC
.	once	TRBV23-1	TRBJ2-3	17	CASSQSPTVISTDTQYF	TGCGCCAGCAGTCAATCCCCGACAGTGATCAGCACAGATACGCAGTATTTT
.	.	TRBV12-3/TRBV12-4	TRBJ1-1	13	CATTRSRNTEAFF	TGTGCCACCACTAGAAGCAGAAACACTGAAGCTTTCTTT
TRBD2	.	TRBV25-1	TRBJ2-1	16	CASSEPSSGSVNEQFF	TGTGCCAGCAGTGAACCGTCTAGCGGGAGTGTAAATGAGCAGTTCTTC
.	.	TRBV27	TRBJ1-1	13	CASSSMTAREAFF	TGTGCCAGCAGTTCAATGACAGCCCGTGAAGCTTTCTTT
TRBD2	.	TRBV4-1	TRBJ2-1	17	CASSQDVGGKGVNEQFF	TGCGCCAGCAGCCAAGATGTGGGGGGGAAAGGAGTGAATGAGCAGTTCTTC
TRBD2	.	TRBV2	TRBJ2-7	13	CASIAGGTYEQYF	TGTGCCAGCATAGCGGGGGGAACTTACGAGCAGTACTTC
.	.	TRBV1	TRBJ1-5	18	CTSSQDWLGTADHQPQHF	TGCACCAGCAGCCAAGATTGGCTCGGGACAGCAGACCATCAGCCCCAGCATTTT
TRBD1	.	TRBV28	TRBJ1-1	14	CASRAGTGGREAFF	TGTGCCAGCAGGGCCGGGACAGGGGGCAGAGAAGCTTTCTTT
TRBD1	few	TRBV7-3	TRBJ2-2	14	CASSLVQGAGELFF	TGTGCCAGCAGCTTAGTCCAGGGGGCCGGGGAGCTGTTTTTT
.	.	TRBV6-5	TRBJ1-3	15	CASSYRGTSGNTIYF	TGTGCCAGCAGTTACCGGGGAACCTCTGGAAACACCATATATTTT
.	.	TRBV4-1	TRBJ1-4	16	CASSLVVSRELEKLFF	TGCGCCAGCAGCCTAGTGGTTTCCCGGGAGCTTGAAAAACTGTTTTTT
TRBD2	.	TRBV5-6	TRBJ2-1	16	CASSLAGGRDYNEQFF	TGTGCCAGCAGCTTGGCAGGCGGGAGGGACTACAATGAGCAGTTCTTC
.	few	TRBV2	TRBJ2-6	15	CASSRPGSGANVLTF	TGTGCCAGCAGCAGGCCGGGATCTGGGGCCAACGTCCTGACTTTC
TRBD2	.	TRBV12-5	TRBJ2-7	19	CASGFHLGTSGESSYEQYF	TGTGCTAGTGGTTTCCACCTCGGGACTAGCGGGGAAAGCTCCTACGAGCAGTACTTC
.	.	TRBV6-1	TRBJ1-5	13	CASRSQGNQPQHF	TGTGCCAGCAGATCCCAGGGCAATCAGCCCCAGCATTTT
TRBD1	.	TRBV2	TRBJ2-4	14	CASSRTGTENIQYF	TGTGCCAGCAGTCGTACCGGGACAGAAAACATTCAGTACTTC
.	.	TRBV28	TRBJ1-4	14	CASSPRAKGEKLFF	TGTGCCAGCAGTCCGCGGGCCAAGGGAGAAAAACTGTTTTTT
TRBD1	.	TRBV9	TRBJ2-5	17	CASSDASGQGPQETQYF	TGTGCCAGCAGCGACGCCTCGGGACAGGGGCCTCAAGAGACCCAGTACTTC
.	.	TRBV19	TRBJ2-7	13	CASSIEGAYEQYF	TGTGCCAGTAGTATCGAGGGGGCCTACGAGCAGTACTTC
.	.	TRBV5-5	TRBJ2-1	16	CASSRRQLSPPNEQFF	TGTGCCAGCAGCCGACGACAGTTATCCCCCCCCAATGAGCAGTTCTTC
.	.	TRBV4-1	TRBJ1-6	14	CASSQDQGNSPLHF	TGCGCCAGCAGCCAAGACCAGGGAAATTCACCCCTCCACTTT
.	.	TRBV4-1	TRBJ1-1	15	CASSQEAGIGTEAFF	TGCGCCAGCAGCCAAGAAGCGGGAATCGGCACTGAAGCTTTCTTT
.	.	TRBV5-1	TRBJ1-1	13	CASSLTGNTEAFF	TGCGCCAGCAGCTTGACAGGGAACACTGAAGCTTTCTTT
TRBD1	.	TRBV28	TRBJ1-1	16	CASSSGQALRGTEAFF	TGTGCCAGCAGTTCGGGACAGGCACTTAGGGGGACTGAAGCTTTCTTT
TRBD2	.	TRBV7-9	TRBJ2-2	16	CASSLVAGGGTGELFF	TGTGCCAGCAGCCTCGTAGCGGGCGGGGGCACCGGGGAGCTGTTTTTT
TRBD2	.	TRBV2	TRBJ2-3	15	CASSPGGASTDTQYF	TGTGCCAGCAGCCCGGGGGGGGCTAGCACAGATACGCAGTATTTT
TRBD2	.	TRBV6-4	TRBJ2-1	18	CASSGIRLATVSYNEQFF	TGTGCCAGCAGTGGGATCAGACTAGCGACCGTCTCCTACAATGAGCAGTTCTTC
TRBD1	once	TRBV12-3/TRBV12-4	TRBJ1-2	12	CASSSDRGGYTF	TGTGCCAGCAGTTCGGACAGGGGTGGCTACACCTTC
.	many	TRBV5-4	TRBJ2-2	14	CASSPRTETGELFF	TGTGCCAGCAGCCCAAGGACAGAAACCGGGGAGCTGTTTTTT
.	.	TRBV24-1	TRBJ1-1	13	CATRQGPNTEAFF	TGTGCCACCAGACAGGGACCTAACACTGAAGCTTTCTTT
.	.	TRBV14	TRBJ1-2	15	CASSQDRTALHGYTF	TGTGCCAGCAGCCAAGATCGGACAGCGCTCCATGGCTACACCTTC
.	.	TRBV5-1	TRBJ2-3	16	CASSFGGRGSTDTQYF	TGCGCCAGCAGCTTCGGGGGGCGTGGGAGCACAGATACGCAGTATTTT
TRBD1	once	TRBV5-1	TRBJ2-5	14	CASSFSGQKETQYF	TGCGCCAGCAGCTTTTCGGGACAGAAAGAGACCCAGTACTTC
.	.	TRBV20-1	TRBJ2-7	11	CSAGATYEQYF	TGCAGTGCTGGGGCAACCTACGAGCAGTACTTC
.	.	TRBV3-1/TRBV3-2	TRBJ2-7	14	CASSQASRVDEQYF	TGTGCCAGCAGCCAAGCTTCCAGGGTCGACGAGCAGTACTTC